This entry is about one TCR beta chain. Its antigen is unknown. The data were taken from a study of long-term antiretroviral therapy in people with HIV. Study findings and constraints: ART adherence was not documented, and neither viral resistance nor therapy changes had any data. Repertoires with HIV possessed tighter CDR3 length spans than those of controls.

Germline assignment: CDR1 GTSNPN and CDR2 SVGIG (reference sequence). The CDR3 extends over 13 amino acids. V was clipped by 5 bases and J by 2 bases; unmatched bases: 5. Participants who had HIV were, without exception, treated in the United States. The libraries were made with immunoSEQ v3.0 at survey level. Only in-frame clones appear in the TCRdb table, and some are missing; sequencing was by immunoSEQ multiplex PCR. The data contain some 23,000 clones, approximately 86% of them singletons. The material sequenced was unsorted PBMCs, taken more than 4.3 years after starting antiretroviral therapy. The TCR sequence derives from a man between 25 and 39 years old with HIV. The rearrangement uses TRBV30 and TRBJ1-2, with TRBD1 matching over 7 bases. In DNA, the CDR3 is TGTGCCTGGGGACAGGATCTCAACTATGGCTACACCTTC. It codes for CAWGQDLNYGYTF.